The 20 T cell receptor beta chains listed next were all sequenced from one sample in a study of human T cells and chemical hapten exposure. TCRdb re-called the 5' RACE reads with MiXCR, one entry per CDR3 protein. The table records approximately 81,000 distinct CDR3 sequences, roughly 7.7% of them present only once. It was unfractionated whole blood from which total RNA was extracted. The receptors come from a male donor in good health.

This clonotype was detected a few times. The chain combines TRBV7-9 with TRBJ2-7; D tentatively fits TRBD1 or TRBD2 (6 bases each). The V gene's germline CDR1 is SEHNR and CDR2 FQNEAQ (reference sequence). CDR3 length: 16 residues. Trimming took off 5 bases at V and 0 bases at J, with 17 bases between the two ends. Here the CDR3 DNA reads TGTGCCAGCAGCAGGTCGGGGGCTTGGAGCTCCTACGAGCAGTACTTC. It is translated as CASSRSGAWSSYEQYF.

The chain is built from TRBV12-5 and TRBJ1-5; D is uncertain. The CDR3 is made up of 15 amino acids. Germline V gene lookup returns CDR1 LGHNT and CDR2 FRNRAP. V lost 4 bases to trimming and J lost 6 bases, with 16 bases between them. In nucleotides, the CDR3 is TGTGCTAGTGGTTGGTACCGGGCCGATGGTCAGCCCCAGCATTTT. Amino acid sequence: CASGWYRADGQPQHF. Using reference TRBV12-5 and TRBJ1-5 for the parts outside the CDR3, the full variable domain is DARVTQTPRHKVTEMGQEVTMRCQPILGHNTVFWYRQTMMQGLELLAYFRNRAPLDDSGMPKDRFSAEMPDATLATLKIQPSEPRDSAVYFCASGWYRADGQPQHFGDGTRLSIL.

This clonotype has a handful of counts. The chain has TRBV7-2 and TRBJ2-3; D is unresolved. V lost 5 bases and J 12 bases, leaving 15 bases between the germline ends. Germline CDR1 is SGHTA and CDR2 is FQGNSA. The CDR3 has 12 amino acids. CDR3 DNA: TGTGCCAGCAGCCCCCAGCCTAAGCCCCAGTATTTT. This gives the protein CASSPQPKPQYF. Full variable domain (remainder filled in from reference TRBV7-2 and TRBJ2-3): GAGVSQSPSNKVTEKGKDVELRCDPISGHTALYWYRQSLGQGLEFLIYFQGNSAPDKSGLPSDRFSAERTGGSVSTLTIQRTQQEDSAVYLCASSPQPKPQYFGPGTRLTVL.

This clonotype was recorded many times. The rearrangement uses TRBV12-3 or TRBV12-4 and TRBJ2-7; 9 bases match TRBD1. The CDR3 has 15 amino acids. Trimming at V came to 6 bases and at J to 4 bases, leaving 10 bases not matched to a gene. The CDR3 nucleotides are TGTGCCAGCAGCTCGACAGGGGGAAAGACTTACGAGCAGTACTTC. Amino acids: CASSSTGGKTYEQYF.

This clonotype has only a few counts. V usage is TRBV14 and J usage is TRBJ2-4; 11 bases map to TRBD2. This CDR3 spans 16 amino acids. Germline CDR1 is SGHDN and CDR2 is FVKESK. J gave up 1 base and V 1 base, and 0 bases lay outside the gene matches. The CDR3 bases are TGTGCCAGCAGCCAAGCTAGCGGGGGGGCCAAAAACATTCAGTACTTC. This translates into CASSQASGGAKNIQYF.

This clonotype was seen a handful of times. CDR3 DNA: TGTGCCACCACGGGACAGGAGAATTCACCCCTCCACTTT. Protein: CATTGQENSPLHF. The J gene is TRBJ1-6, the V gene TRBV6-2 or TRBV6-3; 8 nucleotides line up with TRBD1. Germline V CDR1 and CDR2: MNHEY, SVGEGT. The CDR3 length is 13 residues. The V segment lost 10 bases and the J segment 7 bases; nucleotides outside the gene matches: 6.

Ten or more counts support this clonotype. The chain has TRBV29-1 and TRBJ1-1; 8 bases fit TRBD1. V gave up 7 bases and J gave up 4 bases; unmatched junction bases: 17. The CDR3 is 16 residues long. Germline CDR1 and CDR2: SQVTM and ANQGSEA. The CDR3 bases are TGCAGCGCCCTGATAGGGACAGGCTTATCCGGCACTGAAGCTTTCTTT. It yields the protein CSALIGTGLSGTEAFF.

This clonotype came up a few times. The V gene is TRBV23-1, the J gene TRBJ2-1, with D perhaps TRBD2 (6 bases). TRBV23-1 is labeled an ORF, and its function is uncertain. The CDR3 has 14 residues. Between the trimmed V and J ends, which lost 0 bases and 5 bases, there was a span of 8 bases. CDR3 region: CASSQSGTHNEQFF. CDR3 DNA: TGCGCCAGCAGTCAATCGGGGACTCACAATGAGCAGTTCTTC.

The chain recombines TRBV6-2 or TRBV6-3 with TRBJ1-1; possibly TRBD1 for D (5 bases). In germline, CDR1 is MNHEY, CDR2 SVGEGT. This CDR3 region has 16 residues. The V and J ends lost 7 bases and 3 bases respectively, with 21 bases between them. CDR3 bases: TGTGCCAGCATCGACGGGGCAGGGAGGAGGGACACTGAAGCTTTCTTT. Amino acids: CASIDGAGRRDTEAFF.

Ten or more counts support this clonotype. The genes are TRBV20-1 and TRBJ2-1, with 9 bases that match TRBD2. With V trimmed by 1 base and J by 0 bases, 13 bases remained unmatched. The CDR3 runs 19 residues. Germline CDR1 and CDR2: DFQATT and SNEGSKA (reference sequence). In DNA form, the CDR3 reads TGCAGTGCTAGAGTGTTCGCCGGGACTAGCCCTAGCTCCTACAATGAGCAGTTCTTC. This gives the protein CSARVFAGTSPSSYNEQFF.

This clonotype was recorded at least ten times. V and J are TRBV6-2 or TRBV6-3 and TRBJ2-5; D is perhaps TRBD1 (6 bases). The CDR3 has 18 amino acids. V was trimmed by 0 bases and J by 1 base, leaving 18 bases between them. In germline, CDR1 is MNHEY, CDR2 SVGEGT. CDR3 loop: CASSYSTRWTELQETQYF. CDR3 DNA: TGTGCCAGCAGTTACTCCACTCGATGGACAGAGCTCCAAGAGACCCAGTACTTC.

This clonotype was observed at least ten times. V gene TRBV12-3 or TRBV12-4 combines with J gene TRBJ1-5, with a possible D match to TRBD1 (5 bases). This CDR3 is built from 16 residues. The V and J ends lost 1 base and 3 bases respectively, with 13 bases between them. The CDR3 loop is CASSLVIGAVNQPQHF. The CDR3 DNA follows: TGTGCCAGCAGTTTAGTCATCGGGGCAGTCAATCAGCCCCAGCATTTT.

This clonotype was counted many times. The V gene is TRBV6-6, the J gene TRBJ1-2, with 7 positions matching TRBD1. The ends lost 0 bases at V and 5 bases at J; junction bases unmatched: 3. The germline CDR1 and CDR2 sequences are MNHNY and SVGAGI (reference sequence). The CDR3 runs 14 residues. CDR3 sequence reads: CASSYSTGAYGYTF. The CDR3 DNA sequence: TGTGCCAGCAGTTACTCTACAGGGGCATATGGCTACACCTTC.

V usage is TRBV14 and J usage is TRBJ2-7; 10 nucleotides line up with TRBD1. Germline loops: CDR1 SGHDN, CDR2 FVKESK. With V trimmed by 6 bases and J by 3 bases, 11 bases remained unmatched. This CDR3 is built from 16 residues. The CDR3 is CASSRVRDRGHYEQYF. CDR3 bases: TGTGCCAGCAGTCGGGTCCGGGACAGGGGACACTACGAGCAGTACTTC.

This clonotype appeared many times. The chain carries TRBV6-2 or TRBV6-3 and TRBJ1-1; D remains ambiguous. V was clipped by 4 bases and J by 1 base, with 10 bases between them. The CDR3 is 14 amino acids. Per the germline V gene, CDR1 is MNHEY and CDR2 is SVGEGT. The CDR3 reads CASSSQVSNTEAFF. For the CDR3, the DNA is TGTGCCAGCAGTTCCCAGGTTTCGAACACTGAAGCTTTCTTT.

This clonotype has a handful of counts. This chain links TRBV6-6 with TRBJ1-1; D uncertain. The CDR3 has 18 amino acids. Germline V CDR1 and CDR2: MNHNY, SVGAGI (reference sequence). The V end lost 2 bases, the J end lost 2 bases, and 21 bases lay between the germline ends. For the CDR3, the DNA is TGTGCCAGCAGTTACCCCCCCGGGGTGACTGTAATTAACACTGAAGCTTTCTTT. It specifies CASSYPPGVTVINTEAFF.

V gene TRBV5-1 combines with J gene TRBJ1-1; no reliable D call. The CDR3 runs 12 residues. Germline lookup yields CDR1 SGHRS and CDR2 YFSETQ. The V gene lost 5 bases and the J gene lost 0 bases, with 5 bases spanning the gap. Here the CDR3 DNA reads TGCGCCAGCAGGGATTTGAACACTGAAGCTTTCTTT. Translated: CASRDLNTEAFF.

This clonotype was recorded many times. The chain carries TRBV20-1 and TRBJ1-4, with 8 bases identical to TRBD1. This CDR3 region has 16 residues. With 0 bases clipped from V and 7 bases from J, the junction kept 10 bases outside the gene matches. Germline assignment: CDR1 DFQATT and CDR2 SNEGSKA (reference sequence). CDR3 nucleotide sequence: TGCAGTGCTAGAGATCAAAGGACAGGGCTGGGTGAAAAACTGTTTTTT. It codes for CSARDQRTGLGEKLFF.

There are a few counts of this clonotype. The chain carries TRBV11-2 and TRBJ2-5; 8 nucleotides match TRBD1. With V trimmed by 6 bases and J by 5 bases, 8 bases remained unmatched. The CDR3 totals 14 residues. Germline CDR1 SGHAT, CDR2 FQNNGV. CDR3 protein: CASRTLRGRETQYF. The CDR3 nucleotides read TGTGCCAGCAGGACCCTCAGGGGGCGGGAGACCCAGTACTTC.

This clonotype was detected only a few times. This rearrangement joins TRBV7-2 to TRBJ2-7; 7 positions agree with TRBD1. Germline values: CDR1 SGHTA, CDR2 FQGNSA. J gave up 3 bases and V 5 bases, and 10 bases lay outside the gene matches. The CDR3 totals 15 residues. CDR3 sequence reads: CASSPDRDRDYEQYF. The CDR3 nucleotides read TGTGCCAGCAGCCCGGACCGGGACAGAGACTACGAGCAGTACTTC.